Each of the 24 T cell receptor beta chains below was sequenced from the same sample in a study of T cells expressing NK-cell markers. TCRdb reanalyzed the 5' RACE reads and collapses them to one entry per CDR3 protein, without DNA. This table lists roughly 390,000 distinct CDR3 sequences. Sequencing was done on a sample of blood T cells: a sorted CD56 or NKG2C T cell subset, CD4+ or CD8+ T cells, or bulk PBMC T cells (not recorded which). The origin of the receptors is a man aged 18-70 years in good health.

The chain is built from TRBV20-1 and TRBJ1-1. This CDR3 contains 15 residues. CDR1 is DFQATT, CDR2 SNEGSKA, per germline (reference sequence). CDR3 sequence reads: CSAQTQALMNTEAFF.

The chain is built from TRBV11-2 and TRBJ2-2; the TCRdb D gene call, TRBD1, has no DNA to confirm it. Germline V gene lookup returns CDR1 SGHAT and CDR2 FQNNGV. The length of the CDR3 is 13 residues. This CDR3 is CASSAQGAGELFF.

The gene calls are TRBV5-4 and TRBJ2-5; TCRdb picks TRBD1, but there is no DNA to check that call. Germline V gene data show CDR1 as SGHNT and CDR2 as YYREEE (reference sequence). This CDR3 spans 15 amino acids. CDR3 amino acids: CASRDVRVSQETQYF.

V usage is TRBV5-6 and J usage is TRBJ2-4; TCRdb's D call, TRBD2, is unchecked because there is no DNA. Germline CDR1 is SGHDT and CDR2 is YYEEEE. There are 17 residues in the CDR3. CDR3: CASSFVTSGGPGNIQYF.

CDR3 in amino acids: CASSLDPVYNEQFF. The chain employs TRBV11-3 and TRBJ2-1; TCRdb names TRBD1, which stays unverified in the absence of DNA. The CDR3 length is 14 residues. The germline V gene has CDR1 SGHNT and CDR2 YENEEA. The whole variable domain, filled in from reference TRBV11-3 and TRBJ2-1, reads EAGVVQSPRYKIIEKKQPVAFWCNPISGHNTLYWYLQNLGQGPELLIRYENEEAVDDSQLPKDRFSAERLKGVDSTLKIQPAELGDSAVYLCASSLDPVYNEQFFGPGTRLTVL.

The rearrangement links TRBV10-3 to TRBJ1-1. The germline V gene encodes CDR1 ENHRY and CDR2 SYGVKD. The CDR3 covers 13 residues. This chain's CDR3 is CAISGGGMSEAFF.

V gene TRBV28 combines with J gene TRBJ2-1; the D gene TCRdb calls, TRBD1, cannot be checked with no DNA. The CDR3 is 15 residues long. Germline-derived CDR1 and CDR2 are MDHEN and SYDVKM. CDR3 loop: CASSLDRALSNEQFF.

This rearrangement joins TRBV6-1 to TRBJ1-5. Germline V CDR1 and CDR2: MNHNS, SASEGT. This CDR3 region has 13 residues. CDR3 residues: CASSRIRDQPQHF.

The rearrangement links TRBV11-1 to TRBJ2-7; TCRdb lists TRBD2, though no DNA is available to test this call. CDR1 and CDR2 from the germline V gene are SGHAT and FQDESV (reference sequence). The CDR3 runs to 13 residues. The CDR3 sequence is CASAEGVSYEQYF.

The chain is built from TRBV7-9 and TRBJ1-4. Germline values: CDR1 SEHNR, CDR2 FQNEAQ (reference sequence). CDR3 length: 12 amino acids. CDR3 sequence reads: CASSRDWEKLFF.

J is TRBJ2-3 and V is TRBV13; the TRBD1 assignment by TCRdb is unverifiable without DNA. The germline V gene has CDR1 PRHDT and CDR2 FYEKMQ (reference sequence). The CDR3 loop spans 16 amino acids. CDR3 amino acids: CASSSYGGHSTDTQYF.

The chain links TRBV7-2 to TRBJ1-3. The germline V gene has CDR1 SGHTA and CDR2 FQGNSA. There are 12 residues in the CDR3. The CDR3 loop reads CASGGLGNTIYF. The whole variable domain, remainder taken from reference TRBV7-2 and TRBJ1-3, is GAGVSQSPSNKVTEKGKDVELRCDPISGHTALYWYRQSLGQGLEFLIYFQGNSAPDKSGLPSDRFSAERTGGSVSTLTIQRTQQEDSAVYLCASGGLGNTIYFGEGSWLTVV.

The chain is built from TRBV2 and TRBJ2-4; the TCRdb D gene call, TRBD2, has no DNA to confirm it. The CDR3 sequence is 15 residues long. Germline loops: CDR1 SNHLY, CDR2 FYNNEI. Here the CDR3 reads CASSVVGGGKNIQYF.

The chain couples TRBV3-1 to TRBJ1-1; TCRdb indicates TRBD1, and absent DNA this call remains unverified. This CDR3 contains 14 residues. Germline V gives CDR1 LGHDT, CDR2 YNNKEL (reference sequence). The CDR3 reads CASSPRGSATEAFF.

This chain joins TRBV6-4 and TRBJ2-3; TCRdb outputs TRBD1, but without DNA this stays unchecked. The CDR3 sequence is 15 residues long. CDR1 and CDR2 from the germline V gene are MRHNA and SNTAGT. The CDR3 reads CASSDSGASHDTQYF.

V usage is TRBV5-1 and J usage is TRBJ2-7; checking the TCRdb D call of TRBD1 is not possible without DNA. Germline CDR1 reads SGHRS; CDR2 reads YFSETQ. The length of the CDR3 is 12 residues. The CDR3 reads CASRQGHYEQYF.

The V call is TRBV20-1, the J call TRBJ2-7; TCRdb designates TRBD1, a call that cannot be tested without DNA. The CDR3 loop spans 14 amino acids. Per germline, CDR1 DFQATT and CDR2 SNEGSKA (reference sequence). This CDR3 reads CSARSGGASYEQYF.

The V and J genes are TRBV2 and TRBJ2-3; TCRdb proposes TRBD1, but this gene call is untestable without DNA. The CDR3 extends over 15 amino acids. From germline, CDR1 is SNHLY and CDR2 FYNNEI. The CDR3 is CASSGWGSGTDTQYF.

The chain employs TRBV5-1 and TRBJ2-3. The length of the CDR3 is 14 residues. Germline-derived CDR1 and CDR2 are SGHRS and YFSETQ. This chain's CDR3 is CASSTATLTDTQYF.

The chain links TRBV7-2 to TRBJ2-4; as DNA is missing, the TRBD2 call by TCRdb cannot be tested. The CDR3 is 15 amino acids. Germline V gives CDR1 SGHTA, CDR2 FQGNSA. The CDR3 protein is CASSLKAGAKNIQYF.

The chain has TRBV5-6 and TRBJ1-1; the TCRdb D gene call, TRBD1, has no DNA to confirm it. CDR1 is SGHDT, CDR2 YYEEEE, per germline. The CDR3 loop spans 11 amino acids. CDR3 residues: CASSYGQGAFF.

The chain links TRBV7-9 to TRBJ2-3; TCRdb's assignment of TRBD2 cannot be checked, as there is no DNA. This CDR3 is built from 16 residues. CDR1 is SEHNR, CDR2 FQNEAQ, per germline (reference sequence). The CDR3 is CASSLGDSRRTDTQYF.

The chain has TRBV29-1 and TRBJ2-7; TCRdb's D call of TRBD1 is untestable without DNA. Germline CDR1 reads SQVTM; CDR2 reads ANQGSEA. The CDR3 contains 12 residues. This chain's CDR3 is CSVQGQGSAQYF.

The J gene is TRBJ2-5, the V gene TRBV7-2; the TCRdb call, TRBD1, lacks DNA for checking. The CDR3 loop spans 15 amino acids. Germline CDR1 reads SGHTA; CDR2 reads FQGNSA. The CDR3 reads CASSSLRGAQETQYF.